A selection of T cell receptor beta chains follows, all from one sample in a study of T cell responses to AZD1222 COVID-19 vaccine. Profiled with immunoSEQ multiplex PCR; TCRdb holds only in-frame clones, not every one. The sample carries 150,000 or so clones, around nine tenths recorded once. The material was peripheral blood, obtained after recovery from COVID-19. The receptors shown here come from an adult who had recovered from COVID-19. Each CDR3 is given with its conserved first and last residue. The D gene is left open where the match is weak. The listing skips clone size in some rows; elsewhere it reads once, few, many or a size class.

TRBV27,.,TRBJ2-7,.,TGTGCCAGCAGTTTAATCCCGGGGCAAGCAGGAGCTTACGAGCAGTACTTC,CASSLIPGQAGAYEQYF
TRBV7-3,.,TRBJ2-4,TRBD2,TGTGCCAGCACCTCCCCCGTGGGGGACTACGTAGCCAAAAACATTCAGTACTTC,CASTSPVGDYVAKNIQYF
TRBV2,.,TRBJ2-4,.,TGTGCCAGCAAGTCAGACGGGACAAAAAACATTCAGTACTTC,CASKSDGTKNIQYF
TRBV27,few,TRBJ1-5,TRBD1,TGTGCCAGCAGTCAGACAGGGGATAGCAATCAGCCCCAGCATTTT,CASSQTGDSNQPQHF
TRBV4-1,.,TRBJ1-1,.,TGCGCCAGCAGCCAAGAAGGTATGGGGGAACTGACTGAAGCTTTCTTT,CASSQEGMGELTEAFF
TRBV2,.,TRBJ1-2,.,TGTGCCAGCAGACGGGCCGCTTCTAACTATGGCTACACCTTC,CASRRAASNYGYTF
TRBV18,.,TRBJ1-5,TRBD1,TGTGCCAGCTCTCCCGGGACAGGGGTGTATCAGCCCCAGCATTTT,CASSPGTGVYQPQHF
TRBV5-1,.,TRBJ2-5,.,TGCGCCAGCAGCTTGGGGGGGAGACAAGAGACCCAGTACTTC,CASSLGGRQETQYF
TRBV6-2/TRBV6-3,.,TRBJ1-2,TRBD1,TGTGCCAGCAGTTACGGGGGACAGGGGGCGCGTGGCTACACCTTC,CASSYGGQGARGYTF
TRBV4-2,.,TRBJ1-2,TRBD1,TGTGCCAGCAGCCAAGATCGGGCCGGGACAGGGCGCTATGGCTACACCTTC,CASSQDRAGTGRYGYTF
TRBV6-2/TRBV6-3,.,TRBJ2-5,.,TGTGCCAGCAGTGCCCGGGGAGCGGGAGAGACCCAGTACTTC,CASSARGAGETQYF
TRBV15,.,TRBJ2-1,TRBD2,TGTGCCGTTCGTATAGCGGGGAACTACAATGAGCAGTTCTTC,CAVRIAGNYNEQFF
TRBV27,.,TRBJ1-5,.,TGTGCCAGCAGTTTAGGGGGAGGGGGGCCCCAGCATTTT,CASSLGGGGPQHF
TRBV1,.,TRBJ2-2,.,TGCACCAGCAGCCGCCCCCTAGCGGGAGTGTGCACCGGGGAGCTGTTTTTT,CTSSRPLAGVCTGELFF
TRBV4-2,.,TRBJ2-7,.,TGTGCCAGCAGCCAAGTCGGACACCCTTACGAGCAGTACTTC,CASSQVGHPYEQYF
TRBV9,.,TRBJ1-3,.,TGTGCCAGCAGCGTAGCTATAGCCAGCTCTGGAAACACCATATATTTT,CASSVAIASSGNTIYF
TRBV9,.,TRBJ2-1,.,TGTGCCAGCAGCGTAGACCCGGGAAGCTCCTACAATGAGCAGTTCTTC,CASSVDPGSSYNEQFF
TRBV27,.,TRBJ2-7,.,TGTGCCAGCAGTTCGGGGTACGAAATCTCCTACGAGCAGTACTTC,CASSSGYEISYEQYF
TRBV5-6,.,TRBJ1-4,.,TGTGCCAGCAGCGTCCGGGACGGCATTGAAAAACTGTTTTTT,CASSVRDGIEKLFF
TRBV2,.,TRBJ2-5,TRBD2,TGTGCCAGCAGGCCGGGACTAGCGGGAGGTAGCTACCAAGAGACCCAGTACTTC,CASRPGLAGGSYQETQYF
TRBV6-6,few,TRBJ2-7,.,TGTGCCAGCAGCAGACTCACCTACGAGCAGTACTTC,CASSRLTYEQYF
TRBV7-9,.,TRBJ1-1,.,TGTGCCAGCAGCTCGCAGGGAGGGACTGAAGCTTTCTTT,CASSSQGGTEAFF
TRBV7-9,.,TRBJ2-7,.,TGTGCCAGCAGCCCCGAGGTTTCCTACGAGCAGTACTTC,CASSPEVSYEQYF
TRBV12-5,.,TRBJ2-2,.,TGTGCTAGTGGCTTGACCGGGGAGCTGTTTTTT,CASGLTGELFF
TRBV9,.,TRBJ1-1,.,TGTGCCAGCACCTCCCTGCGGGGCCATCAGAACACTGAAGCTTTCTTT,CASTSLRGHQNTEAFF
TRBV7-9,.,TRBJ1-3,.,TGTGCCAGCAGCTTAGCGCCAGGTGGAAACACCATATATTTT,CASSLAPGGNTIYF
TRBV4-1,once,TRBJ2-3,.,TGCGCCAGCAGCCAACCGGGGGAGGGGACAACAGATACGCAGTATTTT,CASSQPGEGTTDTQYF
TRBV19,.,TRBJ2-1,.,TGTGCCAGTAGTATCCTCCTGGGGGCCCGGGTGAATGAGCAGTTCTTC,CASSILLGARVNEQFF
TRBV9,.,TRBJ1-1,TRBD1,TGTGCCAGCAGCGTAGTTGGGACAGGGAACACTGAAGCTTTCTTT,CASSVVGTGNTEAFF
TRBV21-1,.,TRBJ2-1,.,TGTGCCAGCGGGGAGGTAGAGGTACTCCCCTCCTACAATGAGCAGTTCTTC,CASGEVEVLPSYNEQFF
TRBV7-3,.,TRBJ1-1,TRBD1,TGTGCCAGCAGGCCTACCGGGACAGGGGCTCCTTTCTTT,CASRPTGTGAPFF
TRBV5-1,.,TRBJ2-7,.,TGCGCCAGCAGGTCCGTCCCGCCAGGATACGAGCAGTACTTC,CASRSVPPGYEQYF
TRBV9,.,TRBJ1-1,.,TGTGCCAGCAGCACGGGGGACTCTGAAGCTTTCTTT,CASSTGDSEAFF
TRBV7-3,once,TRBJ2-1,.,TGTGCCAGCAGCCTGGCCCTCGGCAATGAGCAGTTCTTC,CASSLALGNEQFF
TRBV5-4,.,TRBJ2-1,TRBD2,TGTGCCAGCAGCTTCACTAGCGGGGGACCATACAATGAGCAGTTCTTC,CASSFTSGGPYNEQFF
TRBV13,.,TRBJ2-2,.,TGTGCCAGCAGCTCGGGATCGCATACCGGGGAGCTGTTTTTT,CASSSGSHTGELFF